The 30 T cell receptor beta chains in this list originate from one sample, sequenced in a study of CD8+ T cells in alopecia areata. Regarding treatment: oral pan-JAK inhibitor, 5-10 mg twice daily. Extraction of RNA preceded its reverse transcription into cDNA, which served as the sequencing template. Clones were sequenced by immunoSEQ multiplex PCR, and TCRdb holds only the in-frame ones, with some missing. The sample lists a few hundred thousand clones, approximately 70% occurring once. Sequenced material: CD4+ T cells sorted from blood, taken between weeks 43 and 45, from a patient treated with tofacitinib. These receptor sequences come from a human donor with alopecia areata.

The chain employs TRBV11-2 and TRBJ2-2; D possibly corresponds to TRBD2 (6 bases). Trimming cost V 1 base and J 7 bases, with 13 bases left between them. The CDR3 extends over 15 amino acids. Per the germline V gene, CDR1 is SGHAT and CDR2 is FQNNGV. The CDR3 bases are TGTGCCAGCAGCTTAGTTTGGGAGGAGGACGGGGAGCTGTTTTTT. This translates into CASSLVWEEDGELFF.

The V and J genes are TRBV27 and TRBJ1-5; 7 bases align to TRBD1. J gave up 0 bases and V 5 bases, and 13 bases lay outside the gene matches. CDR1 is MNHEY, CDR2 SMNVEV, per germline (reference sequence). CDR3 size: 18 residues. DNA of the CDR3: TGTGCCAGCAGTAGGCTACCCGACAGGGCGAATAGCAATCAGCCCCAGCATTTT. The encoded protein is CASSRLPDRANSNQPQHF.

About this clone: The sample holds other DNA sequences that translate to the same CDR3. This chain uses TRBV29-1 with TRBJ2-3, with no clear D. Germline values: CDR1 SQVTM, CDR2 ANQGSEA. With 1 base removed from V and 1 base from J, the gap between germline ends came to 3 bases. The CDR3 runs to 12 residues. CDR3 in amino acids: CSVEAGTDTQYF. CDR3 DNA: TGCAGCGTTGAAGCAGGCACAGATACGCAGTATTTT.

This chain uses TRBV18 with TRBJ1-2, with 7 bases matching TRBD1. The CDR3 is made up of 15 amino acids. CDR1 is KGHSH and CDR2 is LQKENI in the germline V gene. V lost 1 base and J lost 2; bases outside the gene matches: 4. The CDR3 protein is CASSPRQGQNYGYTF. CDR3 coding DNA: TGTGCCAGCTCACCACGGCAGGGACAGAACTATGGCTACACCTTC.

This sequence joins TRBV5-1 and TRBJ1-2; D is ambiguous. Trimming left V 5 bases short and J 2 bases short, with 4 bases between. The germline gives CDR1 SGHRS, CDR2 YFSETQ. The CDR3 covers 11 residues. In DNA, the CDR3 is TGCGCCAGCAGGGAGAACTATGGCTACACCTTC. Protein sequence: CASRENYGYTF.

Here the CDR3 reads CASSRLGTDEQFF. The CDR3, as DNA: TGTGCCAGCAGTCGGCTTGGAACTGATGAGCAGTTCTTC. The chain combines TRBV6-6 with TRBJ2-1; D uncertain. CDR3 size: 13 residues. The V gene lost 5 bases and the J gene lost 8 bases, with 13 bases spanning the gap. Germline V gene lookup returns CDR1 MNHNY and CDR2 SVGAGI (reference sequence).

A note on this clone: In the same sample, other DNA sequences code for this CDR3. This sequence joins TRBV7-2 and TRBJ2-3; D call uncertain. Deletions cut 0 bases from V and 2 bases from J, with 9 bases between. The CDR3 runs 15 residues. Germline V lookup: CDR1 SGHTA, CDR2 FQGNSA. CDR3 DNA: TGTGCCAGCAGCTTAGCGCTTGGGAACACAGATACGCAGTATTTT. Protein sequence: CASSLALGNTDTQYF.

The rearrangement uses TRBV29-1 and TRBJ2-2; unclear D gene. CDR1 and CDR2 from the germline V gene are SQVTM and ANQGSEA. This CDR3 has 16 residues. V lost 0 bases and J 7 bases, leaving 18 bases between the germline ends. CDR3 nucleotide sequence: TGCAGCGTTGAAGATCTGAATAGTGGTTTCGGCGGGGAGCTGTTTTTT. Protein: CSVEDLNSGFGGELFF.

The genes are TRBV7-2 and TRBJ1-2; unclear D gene. This CDR3 comprises 12 residues. Germline lookup yields CDR1 SGHTA and CDR2 FQGNSA. V was pared by 5 bases and J by 8 bases, with 12 bases between. CDR3 in DNA: TGTGCCAGCAGCCAGCTGGTTGCCGGCTACACCTTC. This codes for CASSQLVAGYTF.

The V call is TRBV5-1, the J call TRBJ2-7; 8 bases are shared with TRBD2. CDR1 is SGHRS, CDR2 YFSETQ, per germline. Unmatched junction bases numbered 18, after V lost 3 bases and J lost 4 bases. The CDR3 is 18 amino acids. CDR3 amino acids: CASSSRGFQGLGLYEQYF. The DNA of the CDR3 is TGCGCCAGCAGCTCCAGAGGATTTCAGGGACTAGGATTGTACGAGCAGTACTTC.

V and J are TRBV5-1 and TRBJ2-5; tentative D call: TRBD2 (6 bases). V lost 0 bases and J 2 bases, leaving 11 bases between the germline ends. Looked up from germline, CDR1 is SGHRS and CDR2 is YFSETQ. CDR3 size: 15 residues. The CDR3 loop reads CASSLGVAAQETQYF. DNA of the CDR3: TGCGCCAGCAGCTTGGGTGTAGCGGCACAAGAGACCCAGTACTTC.

The V and J genes are TRBV2 and TRBJ2-7, with 7 bases that match TRBD1. This CDR3 contains 14 residues. Germline trimming cut 4 bases from V and 6 bases from J; bases unmatched to any gene: 9. Germline values: CDR1 SNHLY, CDR2 FYNNEI. CDR3 loop: CASSGTRTGLEQYF. CDR3 in DNA: TGTGCCAGCAGTGGTACTAGGACAGGCCTCGAGCAGTACTTC.

The chain is built from TRBV30 and TRBJ1-1; the D is unclear. The CDR3 runs to 15 residues. CDR1 is GTSNPN and CDR2 is SVGIG in the germline V gene (reference sequence). V was pared by 2 bases and J by 6 bases, with 19 bases between. In nucleotides, the CDR3 is TGTGCCTGGAGTCAGGTAGGATTGGGGAAACCTGAAGCTTTCTTT. This codes for CAWSQVGLGKPEAFF.

The chain employs TRBV19 and TRBJ1-2, with 8 bases matching TRBD1. Germline-derived CDR1 and CDR2 are LNHDA and SQIVND (reference sequence). V was clipped by 2 bases and J by 7 bases; unmatched bases: 3. There are 13 residues in the CDR3. The CDR3 loop reads CASSILTGVGYTF. The CDR3 DNA sequence: TGTGCCAGTAGTATACTGACAGGGGTTGGCTACACCTTC.

This clone was observed a few times. The chain recombines TRBV7-9 with TRBJ1-6, with D possibly TRBD1 on 6 matching bases. CDR1 and CDR2 from the germline V gene are SEHNR and FQNEAQ (reference sequence). The CDR3 totals 15 residues. Trimming removed 4 bases at V and 7 bases at J, with 14 bases between. CDR3 loop: CASSWGRGENSPLHF. The DNA for the CDR3 is TGTGCCAGCAGCTGGGGGCGAGGGGAGAATTCACCCCTCCACTTT.

As DNA, the CDR3 is TGTGCCAGCAGTTACTTTAGTGGACTCCACAATGAGCAGTTCTTC. It encodes CASSYFSGLHNEQFF. V gene TRBV6-5 combines with J gene TRBJ2-1; possible D gene TRBD2, 5 bases. The length of the CDR3 is 15 residues. Germline assignment: CDR1 MNHEY and CDR2 SVGAGI. V was pared by 1 base and J by 5 bases, with 12 bases between.

This clone was recorded only once. This CDR3 reads CASSPAQLNTGELFF. The CDR3 nucleotides are TGCGCCAGCAGCCCAGCGCAACTGAACACCGGGGAGCTGTTTTTT. V and J are TRBV4-3 and TRBJ2-2; D gene ambiguous. The CDR3 runs 15 residues. Germline V gene data show CDR1 as LGHNA and CDR2 as YSLEER. V lost 4 bases, J lost 1 base, and 10 bases lay in between.

V is TRBV9 and J is TRBJ2-2; a weak D match, TRBD2 (5 bases). Germline CDR1 is SGDLS and CDR2 is YYNGEE. This CDR3 spans 16 amino acids. Trimming took 3 bases from V and 0 from J, leaving 12 bases between them. CDR3 region: CASSAGWTPNTGELFF. The DNA for the CDR3 is TGTGCCAGCAGCGCAGGTTGGACTCCGAACACCGGGGAGCTGTTTTTT.

The chain couples TRBV27 to TRBJ2-1, with D tentatively TRBD2 (6 bases). V lost 5 bases and J lost 0, with 14 bases in between. Germline V gene lookup returns CDR1 MNHEY and CDR2 SMNVEV (reference sequence). The CDR3 has 16 residues. CDR3: CASSPPRGSSYNEQFF. CDR3 in DNA: TGTGCCAGCAGTCCCCCTCGGGGGAGCTCCTACAATGAGCAGTTCTTC.

V is TRBV4-3 and J is TRBJ2-7, with TRBD1 matching over 11 bases. The CDR3 runs to 17 residues. Per germline, CDR1 LGHNA and CDR2 YSLEER. V shed 0 bases and J 3 bases; nucleotides not matched to a gene: 7. Here the CDR3 DNA reads TGCGCCAGCAGCCAAGATGCGGGGACAGGGGGAATCTACGAGCAGTACTTC. Its translation is CASSQDAGTGGIYEQYF.

This clone was observed a few times. This chain connects TRBV19 to TRBJ1-4; TRBD1 might be the D (5 bases). Trimming left V 4 bases short and J 8 bases short, with 17 bases between. Germline CDR1 LNHDA, CDR2 SQIVND (reference sequence). The CDR3 sequence is 15 residues long. Here the CDR3 reads CASSTRQLRTEKLFF. The CDR3 region has the DNA TGTGCCAGTAGTACTAGACAGTTGCGTACGGAAAAACTGTTTTTT.

This rearrangement joins TRBV30 to TRBJ2-1; possibly TRBD2 for D (5 bases). Trimming stripped 0 bases from V and 7 bases from J, with 16 bases between. Germline V gene sequence: CDR1 GTSNPN, CDR2 SVGIG (reference sequence). The CDR3 sequence is 15 residues long. In nucleotides, the CDR3 is TGTGCCTGGAGTGTACTAGAGGGTTTTGCAAATGAGCAGTTCTTC. This encodes CAWSVLEGFANEQFF.

V is TRBV29-1 and J is TRBJ1-5; D might be TRBD1 (6 bases). In germline, CDR1 is SQVTM, CDR2 ANQGSEA. The CDR3 covers 12 residues. V lost 6 bases, J lost 3 bases, and 9 bases lay in between. Here the CDR3 DNA reads TGCAGCGTAAGGGACATCAATCAGCCCCAGCATTTT. It yields the protein CSVRDINQPQHF. Looking up the rest from reference TRBV29-1 and TRBJ1-5 gives the full variable domain: SAVISQKPSRDICQRGTSLTIQCQVDSQVTMMFWYRQQPGQSLTLIATANQGSEATYESGFVIDKFPISRPNLTFSTLTVSNMSPEDSSIYLCSVRDINQPQHFGDGTRLSIL.

The V and J genes are TRBV30 and TRBJ2-3, with D perhaps TRBD1 (6 bases). The CDR3 is made up of 15 amino acids. The germline V gene has CDR1 GTSNPN and CDR2 SVGIG (reference sequence). V lost 0 bases and J lost 1, with 11 bases in between. CDR3 sequence: CAWSVQDRRTDTQYF. The CDR3 nucleotides read TGTGCCTGGAGTGTACAGGACAGACGCACAGATACGCAGTATTTT.

CDR3 bases: TGCGCCAGCAGCTCCGGGACAGGGGTTGGCACCGGGGAGCTGTTTTTT. As protein: CASSSGTGVGTGELFF. The chain links TRBV5-1 to TRBJ2-2; 10 bases are shared with TRBD1. With V trimmed by 3 bases and J by 4 bases, 6 bases remained unmatched. Germline lookup yields CDR1 SGHRS and CDR2 YFSETQ. The CDR3 spans 16 residues.

This clone turned up a few times. The genes are TRBV7-3 and TRBJ2-1; 7 bases line up with TRBD2. Germline CDR1 is SGHTA and CDR2 is FQGTGA. The CDR3 has 15 amino acids. V gave up 5 bases and J gave up 3 bases; unmatched junction bases: 7. CDR3 in amino acids: CASSDRLAGYNEQFF. Here the CDR3 DNA reads TGTGCCAGCAGCGATCGACTAGCCGGCTACAATGAGCAGTTCTTC.

V gene TRBV5-1 combines with J gene TRBJ1-6, with D possibly matching TRBD1 (5 bases). V lost 4 bases and J lost 7, with 15 bases in between. The CDR3 contains 15 residues. Per germline, CDR1 SGHRS and CDR2 YFSETQ. The CDR3 is CASSPGDGPNSPLHF. CDR3 coding DNA: TGCGCCAGCAGCCCGGGGGACGGACCGAATTCACCCCTCCACTTT.

This clone was seen only once. This chain connects TRBV7-6 to TRBJ2-5; the D gene is possibly TRBD1 (6 bases). The CDR3 extends over 15 amino acids. From germline, CDR1 is SGHVS and CDR2 FNYEAQ. Trimming pared 2 bases from V and 1 base from J, leaving 11 bases between. CDR3 in amino acids: CASSLLVQGQETQYF. DNA of the CDR3: TGTGCCAGCAGCTTACTGGTACAGGGCCAAGAGACCCAGTACTTC.

As DNA, the CDR3 is TGTGCCAGTGGATATCCAGGACACACAGATACGCAGTATTTT. Its translation is CASGYPGHTDTQYF. The chain links TRBV6-5 to TRBJ2-3, with TRBD1 as a possible D gene (5 bases). V was shortened by 9 bases and J by 2 bases, with 15 bases between the two germline ends. CDR1 is MNHEY and CDR2 is SVGAGI in the germline V gene. The CDR3 sequence is 14 residues long.

The chain is built from TRBV7-2 and TRBJ2-7; no reliable D call. This CDR3 spans 14 amino acids. CDR1 is SGHTA, CDR2 FQGNSA, per germline. The V end was cut by 5 bases, the J end by 2 bases, with 13 bases between. Here the CDR3 DNA reads TGTGCCAGCAGCCCGAACAGCAGGCCCTACGAGCAGTACTTC. Amino acids: CASSPNSRPYEQYF.